This T cell receptor beta chain derives from a study of blood T cells in healthy people across ages. The study's findings and limits: TCR beta diversity correlated strongly with naive T cell percentage.

A J-beta primer mix and a sample-barcoded 5' primer were used in a second PCR of about 7 to 12 cycles. MiXCR was run by TCRdb on the 5' RACE reads, yielding one entry per CDR3 protein. The sample carries approximately 580,000 distinct CDR3 sequences, approximately 25% recorded once. Germline V CDR1 and CDR2: SGHKS, YYEKEE (reference sequence). Trimming shortened V by 10 bases and J by 9 bases, and 17 bases separated the two germline ends. The CDR3 loop spans 13 amino acids. Points on this clonotype: Its antigen remains unknown.

This sample also belongs to another study, concerning T cells of mothers and their children. From that report: Healthy Caucasian mothers, a few in number, and their six children were the donors. Both sample barcodes and 2-4 random nucleotides came from the M1S primer of the second PCR.

Specimen: blood. The chain couples TRBV5-5 to TRBJ1-6; a possible D gene is TRBD1 (5 bases). This sequence originates from a boy aged 10-17 years in good health. Here the CDR3 reads CAGDRDGSSPLHF. The DNA for the CDR3 is TGTGCCGGGGATAGGGACGGCTCTTCACCCCTCCACTTT.